Included here is one T cell receptor (beta chain) sequence, with context. The sample belongs to a study of synovial regulatory T cells in juvenile arthritis. The synovial samples were synovial fluid, paired with peripheral blood from each active arthritis patient. Median age approximately 10 years (2.4-22.9); median disease duration about 7 years (0.2-19.1). The CDR3 covers 12 residues. Only the protein is on record. Looked up from germline, CDR1 is SGDLS and CDR2 is YYNGEE. The table came from immunoSEQ multiplex PCR; TCRdb's copy has only in-frame clones and leaves some out. The sample has roughly 2,600 clones.

The sample was Treg cells from the synovium. This chain uses TRBV9 with TRBJ1-6. The TCR comes from a donor younger than 30 with juvenile idiopathic arthritis. Here the CDR3 reads CASSGHNSPLHF.